One and the same sample provided the 15 T cell receptor beta chains below, sequenced in a study of CD8+ T cells in alopecia areata. Treatment specified: oral pan-JAK inhibitor, 5-10 mg twice daily. The authors extracted RNA and reverse transcribed it into cDNA as the sequencing template. TCRdb's copy holds only in-frame clones and misses some; the assay was immunoSEQ multiplex PCR. The repertoire holds 35,000 to 45,000 clones, roughly 92% seen once, with approximately 17% in the top ten. The sequenced sample was CD8+ T cells sorted from blood, obtained at week 24, from a patient treated with tofacitinib. The origin of the receptors is a human donor with alopecia areata.

The CDR3 reads CSVLWGDSHYEQYF. Written as DNA, the CDR3 is TGCAGCGTCCTCTGGGGGGACAGTCACTACGAGCAGTACTTC. The chain couples TRBV29-1 to TRBJ2-7, with a tentative D call TRBD1 (7 bases). Deletions cut 6 bases from V and 3 bases from J, with 18 bases between. The V gene's germline CDR1 is SQVTM and CDR2 ANQGSEA. This CDR3 region has 14 residues.

This rearrangement joins TRBV13 to TRBJ2-3; D call uncertain. Germline V lookup: CDR1 PRHDT, CDR2 FYEKMQ (reference sequence). The CDR3 length is 14 residues. Trimming stripped 2 bases from V and 2 bases from J, with 8 bases between. CDR3 nucleotide sequence: TGTGCCAGCAGCTTACCCCAGTTCACAGATACGCAGTATTTT. Its protein is CASSLPQFTDTQYF. The full variable domain, with the rest looked up from reference TRBV13 and TRBJ2-3, is AAGVIQSPRHLIKEKRETATLKCYPIPRHDTVYWYQQGPGQDPQFLISFYEKMQSDKGSIPDRFSAQQFSDYHSELNMSSLELGDSALYFCASSLPQFTDTQYFGPGTRLTVL.

The chain combines TRBV2 with TRBJ2-7; D not certain. Germline V gene sequence: CDR1 SNHLY, CDR2 FYNNEI. CDR3 length: 13 amino acids. CDR3 amino acids: CAAVPPSSYEQYF. CDR3 bases: TGTGCTGCCGTACCCCCTAGCTCCTACGAGCAGTACTTC.

The sample holds one count of this clone. The chain links TRBV28 to TRBJ2-7; 9 bases map to TRBD1. Germline V gene lookup returns CDR1 MDHEN and CDR2 SYDVKM. V was pared by 4 bases and J by 1 base, with 17 bases of the junction left unmatched. This CDR3 comprises 19 residues. The CDR3 DNA reads TGTGCCAGCAGTTCGATAGGGTGGGACAGGGAAGAGTTTTCCTACGAGCAGTACTTC. The encoded protein is CASSSIGWDREEFSYEQYF.

This chain uses TRBV11-2 with TRBJ2-1; 8 bases agree with TRBD2. Germline V CDR1 and CDR2: SGHAT, FQNNGV. The CDR3 has 16 amino acids. J was trimmed by 5 bases and V by 2 bases; bases with no gene match: 8. The DNA of the CDR3 is TGTGCCAGCAGCTTATTAGCGGGGAGCCCGAACAATGAGCAGTTCTTC. It translates to CASSLLAGSPNNEQFF.

CDR3 protein: CSVEGPGVYEQYF. The CDR3 region has the DNA TGCAGCGTGGAGGGGCCGGGGGTCTACGAGCAGTACTTC. The chain carries TRBV29-1 and TRBJ2-7; tentatively, D is TRBD2 (6 bases). Germline V lookup: CDR1 SQVTM, CDR2 ANQGSEA. The CDR3 loop spans 13 amino acids. V shed 6 bases and J shed 3 bases, with 15 bases lying between them.

The chain uses TRBV5-1 and TRBJ2-4; no firm D call. CDR1 and CDR2 (germline): SGHRS, YFSETQ. The CDR3 sequence is 13 residues long. With 4 bases removed from V and 3 bases from J, the gap between germline ends came to 8 bases. Written as DNA, the CDR3 is TGCGCCAGCAGCGACTTCCTCAAAAACATTCAGTACTTC. Translating it yields CASSDFLKNIQYF.

The chain is built from TRBV28 and TRBJ2-1; maybe TRBD2 (6 bases). Trimming took 3 bases from V and 9 from J, leaving 9 bases between them. The CDR3 has 12 amino acids. The V gene's germline CDR1 is MDHEN and CDR2 SYDVKM. CDR3: CASSFRGGEQFF. In nucleotides, the CDR3 is TGTGCCAGCAGTTTTAGGGGAGGTGAGCAGTTCTTC.

This chain connects TRBV6-6 to TRBJ2-7; D gene ambiguous. Germline assignment: CDR1 MNHNY and CDR2 SVGAGI (reference sequence). CDR3 size: 13 residues. V was trimmed by 1 base and J by 4 bases, leaving 8 bases between them. The CDR3 nucleotides read TGTGCCAGCAGTTACTTGCGCCGGTACGAGCAGTACTTC. Translation gives CASSYLRRYEQYF.

The sample holds one count of this clone. The chain employs TRBV27 and TRBJ1-1, with no clear D. Looked up from germline, CDR1 is MNHEY and CDR2 is SMNVEV (reference sequence). V lost 0 bases and J lost 5, with 10 bases in between. The CDR3 sequence is 14 residues long. The DNA for the CDR3 is TGTGCCAGCAGTTTATCTCAGGACGGAACTGAAGCTTTCTTT. It encodes CASSLSQDGTEAFF.

The V gene is TRBV15, the J gene TRBJ1-5; D remains ambiguous. The CDR3 has 13 amino acids. With 0 bases removed from V and 4 bases from J, the gap between germline ends came to 4 bases. The germline V gene encodes CDR1 LNHNV and CDR2 YYDKDF (reference sequence). Here the CDR3 reads CATSRERNQPQHF. In nucleotides, the CDR3 is TGTGCCACCAGCAGAGAGAGAAATCAGCCCCAGCATTTT.

V and J are TRBV29-1 and TRBJ2-7; either TRBD1 or TRBD2 may fit D (5 bases each). The ends were cut back, 4 bases at V and 6 bases at J, with 22 bases in the middle. Germline V gene data show CDR1 as SQVTM and CDR2 as ANQGSEA. The CDR3 is 15 residues long. DNA for the CDR3: TGCAGCGTTGGCCCACCGGGACGGACGGCTAGCGAGCAGTACTTC. As protein: CSVGPPGRTASEQYF.

V is TRBV6-1 and J is TRBJ2-2; 9 bases fit TRBD1. The germline V gene encodes CDR1 MNHNS and CDR2 SASEGT. V lost 3 bases to trimming and J lost 3 bases; unmatched junction nucleotides: 2. This CDR3 region has 15 residues. This CDR3 is CASSDRTGDTGELFF. CDR3 nucleotide sequence: TGTGCCAGCAGTGACCGGACAGGGGACACCGGGGAGCTGTTTTTT.

DNA for the CDR3: TGTGCCAGCAGCCAAGGACCAGGGCTCTATGGCTACACCTTC. Protein: CASSQGPGLYGYTF. The chain is built from TRBV7-9 and TRBJ1-2, with a weak D call TRBD1 (5 bases). The CDR3 runs to 14 residues. V lost 5 bases to trimming and J lost 4 bases, with 14 bases between them. Germline CDR1 SEHNR, CDR2 FQNEAQ (reference sequence).

V gene TRBV11-2 combines with J gene TRBJ2-7; no clear D gene. CDR1 is SGHAT, CDR2 FQNNGV, per germline. The CDR3 sequence is 14 residues long. Deletions cut 4 bases from V and 3 bases from J, with 13 bases between. CDR3 in amino acids: CASSSFHGDYEQYF. Written as DNA, the CDR3 is TGTGCCAGCAGCTCTTTCCATGGAGACTACGAGCAGTACTTC.